This T cell receptor gamma chain is from a study of gamma-delta chains in newborns, infants, children. The germline V gene encodes CDR1 GITISATS and CDR2 ISYDGTV (reference sequence). The CDR3 is 12 residues long. With CATT, TCRdb re-called clones from the reads. The sample comprises about 720 gamma-chain clones, 5% to 7% of which are singletons, and 20% to 25% rests with the top ten. This clone was counted a few times. A far larger clone lies a single base away; this is likely a read error. The sample contains more than one DNA sequence encoding this CDR3. The gene calls are TRGV9 and TRGJ1 or TRGJ2. What was sequenced was blood. This clonotype was obtained from a child who was a newborn, infant or young child, either healthy, febrile or measles-vaccinated (not recorded which). In nucleotides, the CDR3 is TGTGCCTTGTGGGAGGTTTATTACAAGAAACTCTTT. This codes for CALWEVYYKKLF.